Detailed here is one TCR beta chain. The length of the CDR3 is 13 residues. Trimming cost V 5 bases and J 7 bases, with 15 bases left between them. In germline, CDR1 is SGHNT, CDR2 YENEEA. Sequencing was performed with immunoSEQ multiplex PCR; in TCRdb, only in-frame clones are kept and a portion is missing. The sample holds around 100,000 clones; around four fifths are singletons and the top ten take about an eighth. These data originate in a study of blood T cell repertoires in COVID-19. Across the whole study: Spain, Italy and the United States supplied samples that represented acute and convalescent COVID-19.

This rearrangement joins TRBV11-3 to TRBJ2-7; D not certain. The receptor was derived from a middle-aged man with active or convalescent COVID-19. What was sequenced was peripheral blood. CDR3 sequence: CASSDYEAREQYF. In DNA form, the CDR3 reads TGTGCCAGCAGCGATTACGAGGCGAGGGAGCAGTACTTC.